One sample yielded the 25 T cell receptor beta chains listed below, sequenced in a study of blood T cells in healthy people across ages. Primed by a sample-barcoded 5' primer and a J-beta primer mix, a second PCR proceeded for 7 to 11 cycles. Each CDR3 protein is one row after TCRdb ran MiXCR on the 5' RACE reads. The sample carries more than 650,000 distinct CDR3 sequences, roughly 26% recorded once. These data were likewise used in another study, on T cells of mothers and their children.

Sequencing input: blood. Every receptor here comes from a boy aged 5 to 17 in good health.

The chain has TRBV29-1 and TRBJ2-3; D is tentatively TRBD1 or TRBD2 (5 bases each). This CDR3 spans 13 amino acids. Trimming took off 7 bases at V and 4 bases at J, with 15 bases between the two ends. CDR1 and CDR2 (germline): SQVTM, ANQGSEA. The CDR3 nucleotides read TGCAGCGCCGAACCGAGGGGAGCAGATACGCAGTATTTT. It is translated as CSAEPRGADTQYF.

The rearrangement uses TRBV12-5 and TRBJ1-1, with a possible D match to TRBD1 (6 bases). CDR3 length: 13 residues. Looked up from germline, CDR1 is LGHNT and CDR2 is FRNRAP. The V gene lost 6 bases and the J gene lost 8 bases, with 16 bases spanning the gap. The CDR3 loop is CASGRISGTEAFF. Here the CDR3 DNA reads TGTGCTAGTGGCCGTATTTCCGGGACAGAAGCTTTCTTT.

This clonotype was counted a few times. The chain employs TRBV19 and TRBJ2-7; a weak D match, TRBD1 (6 bases). The CDR3 is 13 amino acids. V was cut by 0 bases and J by 5 bases, with 8 bases left in between. CDR1 and CDR2 (germline): LNHDA, SQIVND (reference sequence). The CDR3 sequence: CASSIDQGNEQYF. CDR3 coding DNA: TGTGCCAGTAGTATAGATCAGGGGAACGAGCAGTACTTC.

This clonotype was seen a few times. Relative to the germline gene, one junction end is altered; a read error may explain this. V gene TRBV12-3 or TRBV12-4 combines with J gene TRBJ2-5, with D possibly matching TRBD1 (5 bases). The CDR3 sequence is 13 residues long. The CDR3, as DNA: TGTGCCAGCAGATTAGACAGCGAAGAGACCCAGTACTTC. As protein: CASRLDSEETQYF.

This clonotype was seen more than once but under ten times. An end of the junction does not agree with germline; a read error may underlie this. The CDR3 here is CAASPGTGSSGNTIYF. In DNA, the CDR3 is TGTGCCGCCTCGCCCGGGACAGGGAGCTCTGGAAACACCATATACTTT. The genes are TRBV6-1 and TRBJ1-3, with 9 nucleotides matching TRBD1. The CDR3 covers 16 residues. Per the germline V gene, CDR1 is MNHNS and CDR2 is SASEGT.

The V call is TRBV5-5, the J call TRBJ2-3; D gene ambiguous. The V gene lost 2 bases and the J gene lost 0 bases, with 7 bases spanning the gap. Germline values: CDR1 SGHKS, CDR2 YYEKEE (reference sequence). There are 14 residues in the CDR3. Here the CDR3 reads CASSLHTSTDTQYF. Written as DNA, the CDR3 is TGTGCCAGCAGCTTACACACTAGCACAGATACGCAGTATTTT. Complete variable domain (other parts from reference TRBV5-5 and TRBJ2-3): DAGVTQSPTHLIKTRGQQVTLRCSPISGHKSVSWYQQVLGQGPQFIFQYYEKEERGRGNFPDRFSARQFPNYSSELNVNALLLGDSALYLCASSLHTSTDTQYFGPGTRLTVL.

The chain recombines TRBV6-5 with TRBJ1-1; D remains unclear. The V gene's germline CDR1 is MNHEY and CDR2 SVGAGI. CDR3 size: 13 residues. V gave up 7 bases and J gave up 3 bases, with 12 bases separating them. The CDR3 protein is CASTPTGYTEAFF. CDR3 coding DNA: TGTGCCAGCACGCCCACCGGATACACTGAAGCTTTCTTT.

The rearrangement links TRBV28 to TRBJ1-4; D not resolved. CDR1 is MDHEN, CDR2 SYDVKM, per germline. Trimming shortened V by 1 base and J by 6 bases, and 9 bases separated the two germline ends. The CDR3 length is 14 residues. The chain's CDR3 is CASSLSSGYEKLFF. The DNA for the CDR3 is TGTGCCAGCAGTTTATCTTCCGGGTATGAAAAACTGTTTTTT.

This chain uses TRBV5-1 with TRBJ1-4; TRBD1 matches 7 bases. Germline V gene sequence: CDR1 SGHRS, CDR2 YFSETQ. V dropped 1 base and J dropped 3; count of bases not matched to a gene: 3. This CDR3 region has 15 residues. Here the CDR3 reads CASSLLGQANEKLFF. The CDR3 region has the DNA TGCGCCAGCAGCTTGCTCGGACAGGCTAATGAAAAACTGTTTTTT. The full variable domain, with the rest looked up from reference TRBV5-1 and TRBJ1-4, is KAGVTQTPRYLIKTRGQQVTLSCSPISGHRSVSWYQQTPGQGLQFLFEYFSETQRNKGNFPGRFSGRQFSNSRSEMNVSTLELGDSALYLCASSLLGQANEKLFFGSGTQLSVL.

The genes are TRBV12-3 or TRBV12-4 and TRBJ2-5; D perhaps matches TRBD1 (6 bases). The ends were cut back, 7 bases at V and 2 bases at J, with 14 bases in the middle. CDR3 length equals 14 residues. The CDR3 DNA follows: TGTGCCAGCACGATACAGGGAGTGCAAGAGACCCAGTACTTC. Its protein product is CASTIQGVQETQYF.

This rearrangement joins TRBV4-1 to TRBJ2-7; D is undetermined. Trimming took 6 bases from V and 5 from J, leaving 14 bases between them. CDR1 MGHRA and CDR2 YSYEKL come from the germline V gene. The CDR3 totals 13 residues. Written as DNA, the CDR3 is TGCGCCAGCAGGAACATCTTGGGTGACGAGCAGTACTTC. Its protein product is CASRNILGDEQYF.

This clonotype has just a few counts. The chain uses TRBV6-5 and TRBJ2-2, with D perhaps TRBD2 (5 bases). Trimming stripped 0 bases from V and 0 bases from J, with 8 bases between. Germline V gene data show CDR1 as MNHEY and CDR2 as SVGAGI. The CDR3 extends over 16 amino acids. The CDR3 loop is CASSYSRGSNTGELFF. In nucleotides, the CDR3 is TGTGCCAGCAGTTACTCGAGAGGGTCGAACACCGGGGAGCTGTTTTTT.

This clonotype was seen a single time. The rearrangement links TRBV7-3 to TRBJ2-5; a weak D match, TRBD2 (6 bases). The J call may be wrong; the DNA end is better matched by TRBJ2-7. CDR1 and CDR2 (germline): SGHTA, FQGTGA. The CDR3 runs 17 residues. The CDR3 spells CASSLSAQVGGSYEQYF. The CDR3 coding sequence is TGTGCCAGCAGCTTATCCGCCCAGGTGGGGGGAAGCTACGAGCAGTACTTC.

This clonotype was seen a handful of times. The chain employs TRBV20-1 and TRBJ2-1, with 7 bases matching TRBD2. Germline V gene lookup returns CDR1 DFQATT and CDR2 SNEGSKA (reference sequence). This CDR3 has 15 residues. J gave up 2 bases and V 5 bases, and 9 bases lay outside the gene matches. CDR3 amino acids: CSAGGDPSPYNEQFF. The CDR3 DNA reads TGCAGTGCTGGGGGGGACCCCTCGCCCTACAATGAGCAGTTCTTC.

This rearrangement joins TRBV12-3 or TRBV12-4 to TRBJ1-1; a possible D gene is TRBD1 (5 bases). V lost 4 bases and J 1 base, leaving 13 bases between the germline ends. The CDR3 is 15 amino acids. DNA of the CDR3: TGTGCCAGCAGTTGGTTGATGACAGAGAACACTGAAGCTTTCTTT. This sequence encodes CASSWLMTENTEAFF.

The table lists this clonotype with a few counts. The rearrangement links TRBV11-1 to TRBJ2-1, with D tentatively TRBD2 (5 bases). Trimming stripped 1 base from V and 3 bases from J, with 13 bases between. Per germline, CDR1 SGHAT and CDR2 FQDESV (reference sequence). The CDR3 length is 16 residues. The CDR3 protein is CASSLVNGMGYNEQFF. CDR3 in DNA: TGTGCCAGCAGCTTAGTGAACGGGATGGGCTACAATGAGCAGTTCTTC.

This chain joins TRBV20-1 and TRBJ2-7; TRBD1 aligns across 9 bases. V lost 0 bases and J lost 6; bases outside the gene matches: 3. Germline loops: CDR1 DFQATT, CDR2 SNEGSKA (reference sequence). The CDR3 contains 13 residues. CDR3 in DNA: TGCAGTGCTAGAGACCCGACAGGGGGCGAGCAGTACTTC. It specifies CSARDPTGGEQYF.

In DNA, the CDR3 is TGTGCCAGCAGCCAGGGGGCCACAGATACGCAGTATTTT. Translated, it gives CASSQGATDTQYF. This chain connects TRBV12-3 or TRBV12-4 to TRBJ2-3; 8 nucleotides agree with TRBD1. The junction had 1 base not matched to a gene; V was cut back by 6 bases and J by 2 bases. This CDR3 spans 13 amino acids.

The chain recombines TRBV7-2 with TRBJ2-4, with TRBD2 matching 7 bases. This CDR3 has 14 amino acids. Germline V gives CDR1 SGHTA, CDR2 FQGNSA. Unmatched junction bases numbered 7, after V lost 4 bases and J lost 7 bases. CDR3: CASSSGTTHNIQYF. CDR3 nucleotide sequence: TGTGCCAGCAGCTCCGGGACTACACACAACATTCAGTACTTC.

This clonotype was observed a few times. The gene calls are TRBV5-1 and TRBJ2-3; D not resolved. Trimming cost V 4 bases and J 2 bases, with 11 bases left between them. Germline V gene data show CDR1 as SGHRS and CDR2 as YFSETQ. The CDR3 spans 14 residues. As DNA, the CDR3 is TGCGCCAGCAGCCCGGCGGTAATCACAGATACGCAGTATTTT. As protein: CASSPAVITDTQYF.

The sample holds a few counts of this clonotype. The chain joins TRBV9 to TRBJ1-1, with 10 bases matching TRBD1. Trimming cost V 4 bases and J 4 bases; bases outside gene matches: 4. This CDR3 comprises 14 residues. The germline V gene has CDR1 SGDLS and CDR2 YYNGEE. CDR3 amino acids: CASSPRDRGTEAFF. The CDR3 coding sequence is TGTGCCAGCAGCCCCCGGGACAGGGGCACTGAAGCTTTCTTT.

There are a few counts of this clonotype. The rearrangement joins TRBV7-2 to TRBJ1-1; no reliable D call. Trimming removed 5 bases from V and 7 bases from J, with 14 bases in between. In germline, CDR1 is SGHTA, CDR2 FQGNSA. This CDR3 spans 13 amino acids. The CDR3 DNA is TGTGCCAGCAGCGACCGCCAGAGGAATGAAGCTTTCTTT. It codes for CASSDRQRNEAFF.

Many counts were recorded for this clonotype. The rearrangement links TRBV5-1 to TRBJ1-2; D unresolved. This CDR3 has 14 amino acids. Germline V gene lookup returns CDR1 SGHRS and CDR2 YFSETQ. Trimming left V 4 bases short and J 2 bases short, with 12 bases between. CDR3 sequence (DNA): TGCGCCAGCAGCCCAAGTCCGGGAAACTATGGCTACACCTTC. It translates to CASSPSPGNYGYTF.

The chain combines TRBV10-3 with TRBJ2-6, with D unresolved. The germline V and J ends were trimmed by 2 bases and 4 bases, with 6 bases remaining between them. Germline-derived CDR1 and CDR2 are ENHRY and SYGVKD. The CDR3 loop spans 14 amino acids. CDR3 sequence (DNA): TGTGCCATCAGTGAGACGGAAGGGGCCAACGTCCTGACTTTC. Translated, it gives CAISETEGANVLTF.

This clonotype was observed many times. The chain carries TRBV2 and TRBJ2-3; the D gene could be TRBD1 or TRBD2 (6 bases each). The CDR3 extends over 14 amino acids. The germline V gene encodes CDR1 SNHLY and CDR2 FYNNEI. Trimming shortened V by 8 bases and J by 6 bases, and 18 bases separated the two germline ends. The CDR3 loop reads CASWGRGAHDTQYF. The CDR3 DNA reads TGTGCCAGCTGGGGGCGGGGCGCGCACGATACGCAGTATTTT. The full variable domain, completed using reference TRBV2 and TRBJ2-3, is EPEVTQTPSHQVTQMGQEVILRCVPISNHLYFYWYRQILGQKVEFLVSFYNNEISEKSEIFDDQFSVERPDGSNFTLKIRSTKLEDSAMYFCASWGRGAHDTQYFGPGTRLTVL.